The 30 T cell receptor beta chains presented below share a single source sample, sequenced in a study of cytomegalovirus exposure and HLA in healthy donors (dated by TCRdb to 2016 to 2017). Library preparation employed the immunoSEQ multiplex PCR assay. The multiplex PCR relied on a mix of 60 forward primers for TCR Vbeta segments and 13 reverse primers for TCR Jbeta segments. Drawn from immuneACCESS, this table holds only the in-frame rearrangements with V and J called that TCRdb kept. Clones are partly lost; checked studies trace under half to an unresolved V gene and leave the rest unexplained. This sample lists about 160,000 clones; more than 60% were detected once. The biggest ten clones account for about 4.4% of the sample. The sample comprised PBMCs. These receptors originate from a man aged 35 to 55 in good health and CMV-seronegative.

The chain joins TRBV30 to TRBJ1-2; tentatively, D is TRBD1 (5 bases). The CDR3 has 16 amino acids. Trimming took 1 base from V and 8 from J, leaving 23 bases between them. CDR1 is GTSNPN and CDR2 is SVGIG in the germline V gene (reference sequence). The CDR3 DNA follows: TGTGCCTGGAGTGGGGCTAGGGGAAAGGGAATAGGGGGCTACACCTTC. This translates into CAWSGARGKGIGGYTF.

The chain employs TRBV29-1 and TRBJ1-1; 9 bases align to TRBD1. Unmatched junction bases numbered 4, after V lost 7 bases and J lost 4 bases. The CDR3 has 12 residues. Germline CDR1 and CDR2: SQVTM and ANQGSEA. As DNA, the CDR3 is TGCAGCGGGGGACAGGGAATCACTGAAGCTTTCTTT. Its translation is CSGGQGITEAFF.

The chain employs TRBV11-2 and TRBJ2-7; TRBD2 agrees at 9 bases. Germline values: CDR1 SGHAT, CDR2 FQNNGV. V lost 1 base to trimming and J lost 3 bases; unmatched junction nucleotides: 1. The CDR3 extends over 14 amino acids. In DNA form, the CDR3 reads TGTGCCAGCAGCTTAGCAGCGGGGGGCTACGAGCAGTACTTC. Protein: CASSLAAGGYEQYF.

The J gene is TRBJ2-2, the V gene TRBV12-2; TRBD2 is the table's D call and was not checked against the DNA. TRBV12-2 is a pseudogene locus. The CDR3 contains 12 residues. The CDR3, as DNA: TGTGCAACGCCGGGTAGGACCGGGGAGCTGTTTTTT. Protein: CATPGRTGELFF.

This rearrangement joins TRBV6-5 to TRBJ1-1; the match to TRBD1 covers 8 bases. Germline values: CDR1 MNHEY, CDR2 SVGAGI. V dropped 7 bases and J dropped 5; count of bases not matched to a gene: 12. The CDR3 spans 15 residues. The CDR3: CASISLRTGNTEAFF. DNA for the CDR3: TGTGCCAGCATCTCCCTTCGGACAGGGAATACTGAAGCTTTCTTT.

V is TRBV4-3 and J is TRBJ2-5; D not resolved. The germline V gene encodes CDR1 LGHNA and CDR2 YSLEER. Between the trimmed V and J ends, which lost 3 bases and 0 bases, there was a span of 14 bases. There are 16 residues in the CDR3. The CDR3 region is CASSHRLASHQETQYF. In DNA, the CDR3 is TGCGCCAGCAGCCACCGACTCGCGAGTCACCAAGAGACCCAGTACTTC.

V gene TRBV7-6 combines with J gene TRBJ2-7; a possible D gene is TRBD1 (5 bases). Deletions cut 4 bases from V and 2 bases from J, with 15 bases between. The germline V gene encodes CDR1 SGHVS and CDR2 FNYEAQ. The CDR3 covers 15 residues. Here the CDR3 reads CASSSPPGPTYEQYF. CDR3 nucleotides: TGTGCCAGCAGCTCCCCTCCAGGGCCCACCTACGAGCAGTACTTC.

The rearrangement joins TRBV30 to TRBJ2-5, with TRBD2 identical over 7 bases. The germline gives CDR1 GTSNPN, CDR2 SVGIG (reference sequence). The CDR3 is 15 amino acids. The junction had 11 bases not matched to a gene; V was cut back by 3 bases and J by 4 bases. The DNA for the CDR3 is TGTGCCTGGAGCCCAACTAGCGCCCGGGGAGAGACCCAGTACTTC. Its protein product is CAWSPTSARGETQYF.

The chain links TRBV2 to TRBJ2-7; 7 bases are shared with TRBD2. Germline CDR1 reads SNHLY; CDR2 reads FYNNEI. V shed 5 bases and J 0 bases; nucleotides not matched to a gene: 7. The CDR3 is made up of 15 amino acids. The CDR3 sequence is CASSHSSGNSYEQYF. CDR3 DNA sequence: TGTGCCAGCAGTCATTCTAGCGGCAACTCCTACGAGCAGTACTTC.

The CDR3 DNA is TGCAGCGTTGGGGACTGGGCGGGGAGCTCCTACGAGCAGTACTTC. Residues: CSVGDWAGSSYEQYF. The V and J genes are TRBV29-1 and TRBJ2-5, with D perhaps matching TRBD2 (6 bases). The DNA end favors TRBJ2-7, so the J call may be wrong. The CDR3 runs to 15 residues. Germline-derived CDR1 and CDR2 are SQVTM and ANQGSEA.

This clone was detected only a few times. This chain connects TRBV25-1 to TRBJ1-2, with 10 bases matching TRBD1. This CDR3 has 14 residues. V shed 5 bases and J 8 bases; nucleotides not matched to a gene: 8. The germline CDR1 and CDR2 sequences are MGHDK and SYGVNS. The chain's CDR3 is CASSPRQGAIGYTF. CDR3 DNA sequence: TGTGCCAGCAGTCCAAGACAGGGGGCTATAGGCTACACCTTC.

J is TRBJ2-1 and V is TRBV25-1; maybe TRBD2 (6 bases). V lost 10 bases, J lost 9 bases, and 16 bases lay in between. The germline gives CDR1 MGHDK, CDR2 SYGVNS. This CDR3 contains 12 residues. The CDR3 sequence: CATSPRGFEQFF. CDR3 in DNA: TGTGCCACTTCACCGCGGGGCTTTGAGCAGTTCTTC.

The chain has TRBV5-8 and TRBJ2-5, with D unresolved. CDR3 length equals 14 residues. Germline V CDR1 and CDR2: SGHTS, YDEGEE. The V gene lost 3 bases and the J gene lost 1 base, with 10 bases spanning the gap. The CDR3 loop reads CASSSGRIQETQYF. The CDR3 coding sequence is TGTGCCAGCAGCTCAGGCCGCATCCAAGAGACCCAGTACTTC.

This clone was detected only a few times. The chain is built from TRBV6-1 and TRBJ2-7; 7 bases match TRBD1. V gave up 4 bases and J gave up 4 bases; unmatched junction bases: 7. The CDR3 contains 14 residues. The germline V gene has CDR1 MNHNS and CDR2 SASEGT. The CDR3 coding sequence is TGTGCCAGCAGTGGGTACAGGGGTTCTTACGAGCAGTACTTC. It yields the protein CASSGYRGSYEQYF.

This clone appeared once. CDR3 sequence reads: CSVQLALNTGELFF. The CDR3 DNA is TGCAGCGTTCAACTAGCCCTAAACACCGGGGAGCTGTTTTTT. The chain joins TRBV29-1 to TRBJ2-2; D might be TRBD2 (6 bases). This CDR3 has 14 amino acids. The germline V gene has CDR1 SQVTM and CDR2 ANQGSEA. V lost 5 bases and J 2 bases, leaving 12 bases between the germline ends.

The chain uses TRBV9 and TRBJ1-5; weak D call: TRBD1 (5 bases). The length of the CDR3 is 14 residues. V lost 4 bases, J lost 2 bases, and 10 bases lay in between. The germline V gene encodes CDR1 SGDLS and CDR2 YYNGEE. The CDR3 protein is CASSPRGGNQPQHF. In nucleotides, the CDR3 is TGTGCCAGCAGCCCTAGGGGCGGCAATCAGCCCCAGCATTTT.

The chain recombines TRBV7-9 with TRBJ1-1; 7 nucleotides agree with TRBD1. V lost 5 bases, J lost 1 base, and 1 base stayed unmatched. The germline V gene encodes CDR1 SEHNR and CDR2 FQNEAQ (reference sequence). This CDR3 contains 13 residues. CDR3 residues: CASSRQGNTEAFF. The CDR3 coding sequence is TGTGCCAGCAGCCGACAGGGGAACACTGAAGCTTTCTTT.

The genes are TRBV25-1 and TRBJ1-5, with unresolved D. In germline, CDR1 is MGHDK, CDR2 SYGVNS. The CDR3 spans 15 residues. Trimming removed 3 bases at V and 3 bases at J, with 12 bases between. DNA for the CDR3: TGTGCCAGCAGTGATTCCCAGCGACTCAATCAGCCCCAGCATTTT. Its protein is CASSDSQRLNQPQHF.

V gene TRBV21-1 combines with J gene TRBJ1-1; the DNA was not compared with TRBD1, the D call given in the table. TRBV21-1 is given as a pseudogene. The length of the CDR3 is 16 residues. This CDR3 reads CASSKVTGEGITEAFF. CDR3 nucleotide sequence: TGTGCCAGCAGCAAAGTCACAGGGGAAGGGATCACTGAAGCTTTCTTT.

This clone was counted between two and nine times. The chain couples TRBV7-2 to TRBJ2-2; a possible D gene is TRBD2 (6 bases). The CDR3 consists of 10 residues. The germline V gene has CDR1 SGHTA and CDR2 FQGNSA. Written as DNA, the CDR3 is TGTGCGGCGGGGACCGGGGAGCTGTTTTTT. It is translated as CAAGTGELFF.

The chain has TRBV6-5 and TRBJ1-1; D unclear. Trimming removed 5 bases from V and 11 bases from J, with 9 bases in between. The V gene's germline CDR1 is MNHEY and CDR2 SVGAGI. The CDR3 covers 10 residues. CDR3 sequence reads: CASSRTRAFF. The CDR3 nucleotides read TGTGCCAGCAGTCGAACCCGGGCTTTCTTT.

V is TRBV7-6 and J is TRBJ2-3; no firm D call. The V end lost 0 bases, the J end lost 0 bases, and 7 bases lay between the germline ends. The CDR3 loop spans 15 amino acids. Germline loops: CDR1 SGHVS, CDR2 FNYEAQ. CDR3 in DNA: TGTGCCAGCAGCTTAGCGCCTCTAAGCACAGATACGCAGTATTTT. The encoded protein is CASSLAPLSTDTQYF.

The V gene is TRBV27, the J gene TRBJ2-1; 15 positions agree with TRBD2. In germline, CDR1 is MNHEY, CDR2 SMNVEV (reference sequence). This CDR3 region has 15 residues. V gave up 8 bases and J gave up 8 bases; unmatched junction bases: 7. DNA of the CDR3: TGTGCCAGCGGTGGGGGACTAGCGGGGGGTTATGAGCAGTTCTTC. Encoded protein: CASGGGLAGGYEQFF.

J is TRBJ2-1 and V is TRBV7-2, with a tentative D call TRBD2 (5 bases). This CDR3 has 14 amino acids. The germline CDR1 and CDR2 sequences are SGHTA and FQGNSA. Trimming took off 5 bases at V and 10 bases at J, with 18 bases between the two ends. For the CDR3, the DNA is TGTGCCAGCAGCCCAGCGGTCCTAGCAGGCGAGCAGTTCTTC. This sequence encodes CASSPAVLAGEQFF.

The chain combines TRBV5-6 with TRBJ2-7, with 9 bases lining up with TRBD2. Germline V gives CDR1 SGHDT, CDR2 YYEEEE. Trimming removed 3 bases from V and 2 bases from J; junction bases left unmatched: 15. The CDR3 contains 18 residues. CDR3 coding DNA: TGTGCCAGCAGCTCCTTTTACGGCGGGGGGGAACCCCCCTACGAGCAGTACTTC. Translating gives CASSSFYGGGEPPYEQYF.

The chain has TRBV4-1 and TRBJ1-2, with D uncertain. Germline-derived CDR1 and CDR2 are MGHRA and YSYEKL. The germline V and J ends were trimmed by 0 bases and 8 bases, with 13 bases remaining between them. The length of the CDR3 is 14 residues. Written as DNA, the CDR3 is TGCGCCAGCAGCCAAGATGCGGGGATTAGGGGCTACACCTTC. Translated: CASSQDAGIRGYTF.

The rearrangement joins TRBV4-1 to TRBJ1-6; 8 bases match TRBD1. This CDR3 has 16 amino acids. Trimming at V came to 4 bases and at J to 6 bases, leaving 8 bases not matched to a gene. Germline CDR1 reads MGHRA; CDR2 reads YSYEKL. The CDR3 DNA reads as TGCGCCAGCAGCCTTACAGGGGGGGCGGTTAATTCACCCCTCCACTTT. Protein: CASSLTGGAVNSPLHF.

The rearrangement uses TRBV6-5 and TRBJ1-3, with TRBD1 matching 7 bases. Germline V gene data show CDR1 as MNHEY and CDR2 as SVGAGI. The V segment lost 4 bases and the J segment 2 bases; nucleotides outside the gene matches: 5. CDR3 size: 15 residues. This chain's CDR3 is CASSSLDRAGNTIYF. The CDR3, as DNA: TGTGCCAGCAGTTCTCTTGACAGGGCTGGAAACACCATATATTTT.

The V call is TRBV27, the J call TRBJ2-3; D remains ambiguous. CDR3 length: 14 residues. Germline CDR1 MNHEY, CDR2 SMNVEV (reference sequence). V gave up 5 bases and J gave up 9 bases, with 18 bases separating them. This CDR3 is CASSPRFGDNTQYF. CDR3 DNA sequence: TGTGCCAGCAGTCCCCGTTTCGGAGATAACACGCAGTATTTT.

This clone was detected a few times. The gene calls are TRBV4-1 and TRBJ1-2, with 11 bases that match TRBD1. CDR1 is MGHRA, CDR2 YSYEKL, per germline. The CDR3 totals 16 residues. The junction had 4 bases not matched to a gene; V was cut back by 1 base and J by 3 bases. Here the CDR3 reads CASSQGPGQGDYGYTF. In DNA form, the CDR3 reads TGCGCCAGCAGCCAAGGACCGGGACAGGGGGACTATGGCTACACCTTC.